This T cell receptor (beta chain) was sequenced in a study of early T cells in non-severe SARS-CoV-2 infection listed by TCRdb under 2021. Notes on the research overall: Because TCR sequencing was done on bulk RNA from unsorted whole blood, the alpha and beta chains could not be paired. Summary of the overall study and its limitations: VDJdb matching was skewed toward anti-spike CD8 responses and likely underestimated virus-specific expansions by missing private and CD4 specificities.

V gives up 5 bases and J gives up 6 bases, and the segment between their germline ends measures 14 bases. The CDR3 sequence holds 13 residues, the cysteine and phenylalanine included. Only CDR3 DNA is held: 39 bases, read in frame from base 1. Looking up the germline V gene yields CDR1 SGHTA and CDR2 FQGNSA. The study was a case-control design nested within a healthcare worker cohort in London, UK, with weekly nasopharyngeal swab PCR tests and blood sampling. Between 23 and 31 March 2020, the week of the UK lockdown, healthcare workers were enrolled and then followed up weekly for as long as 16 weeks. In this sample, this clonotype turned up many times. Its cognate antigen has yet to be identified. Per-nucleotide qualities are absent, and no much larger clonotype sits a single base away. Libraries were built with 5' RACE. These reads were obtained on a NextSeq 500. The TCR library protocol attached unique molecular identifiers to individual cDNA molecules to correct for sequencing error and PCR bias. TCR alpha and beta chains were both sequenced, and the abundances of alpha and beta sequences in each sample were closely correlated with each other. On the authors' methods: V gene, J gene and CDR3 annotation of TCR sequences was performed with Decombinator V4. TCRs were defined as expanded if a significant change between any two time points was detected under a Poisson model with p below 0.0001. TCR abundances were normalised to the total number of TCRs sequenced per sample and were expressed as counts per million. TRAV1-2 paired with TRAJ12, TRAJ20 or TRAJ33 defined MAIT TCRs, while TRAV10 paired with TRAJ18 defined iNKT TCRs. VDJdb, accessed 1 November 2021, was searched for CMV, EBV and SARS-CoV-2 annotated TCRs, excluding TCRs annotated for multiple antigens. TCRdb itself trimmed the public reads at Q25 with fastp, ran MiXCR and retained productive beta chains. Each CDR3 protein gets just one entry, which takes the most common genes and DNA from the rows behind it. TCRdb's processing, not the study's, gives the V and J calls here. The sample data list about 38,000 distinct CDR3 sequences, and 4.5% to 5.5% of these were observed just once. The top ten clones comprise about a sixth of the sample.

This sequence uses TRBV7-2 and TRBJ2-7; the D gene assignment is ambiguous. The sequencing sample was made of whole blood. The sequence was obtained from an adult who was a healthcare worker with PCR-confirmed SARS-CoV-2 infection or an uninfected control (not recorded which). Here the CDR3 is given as CASSPINLGEQYF. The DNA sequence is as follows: TGTGCCAGCAGCCCAATCAACCTTGGCGAGCAGTACTTC.